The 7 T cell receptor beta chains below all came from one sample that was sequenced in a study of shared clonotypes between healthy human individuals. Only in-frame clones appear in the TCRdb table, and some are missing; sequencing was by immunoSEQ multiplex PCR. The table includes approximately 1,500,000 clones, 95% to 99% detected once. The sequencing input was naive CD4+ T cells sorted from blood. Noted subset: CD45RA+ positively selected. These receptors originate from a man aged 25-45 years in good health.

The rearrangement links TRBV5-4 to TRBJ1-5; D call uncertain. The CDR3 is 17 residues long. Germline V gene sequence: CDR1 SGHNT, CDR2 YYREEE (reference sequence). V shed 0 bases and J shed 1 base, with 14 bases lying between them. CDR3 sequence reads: CASSLDGPRGSNQPQHF. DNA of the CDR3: TGTGCCAGCAGCTTGGATGGCCCCCGGGGAAGCAATCAGCCCCAGCATTTT.

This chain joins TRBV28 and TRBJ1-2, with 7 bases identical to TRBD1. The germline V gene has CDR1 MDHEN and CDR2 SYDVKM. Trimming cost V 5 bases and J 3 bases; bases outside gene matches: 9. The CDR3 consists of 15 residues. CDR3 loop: CASSQGTEGDYGYTF. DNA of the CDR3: TGTGCCAGCAGTCAAGGGACAGAAGGGGACTATGGCTACACCTTC.

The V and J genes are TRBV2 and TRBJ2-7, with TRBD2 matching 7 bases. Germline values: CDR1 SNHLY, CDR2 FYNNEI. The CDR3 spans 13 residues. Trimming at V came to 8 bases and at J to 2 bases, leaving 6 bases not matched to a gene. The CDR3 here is CASEEGLTYEQYF. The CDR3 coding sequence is TGTGCCAGCGAGGAGGGACTAACCTACGAGCAGTACTTC. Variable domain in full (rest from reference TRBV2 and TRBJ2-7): EPEVTQTPSHQVTQMGQEVILRCVPISNHLYFYWYRQILGQKVEFLVSFYNNEISEKSEIFDDQFSVERPDGSNFTLKIRSTKLEDSAMYFCASEEGLTYEQYFGPGTRLTVT.

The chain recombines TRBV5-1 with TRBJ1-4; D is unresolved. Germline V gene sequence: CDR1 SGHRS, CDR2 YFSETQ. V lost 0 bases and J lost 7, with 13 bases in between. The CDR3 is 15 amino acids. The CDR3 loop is CASSLGDTEGEKLFF. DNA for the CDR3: TGCGCCAGCAGCTTGGGTGACACCGAGGGTGAAAAACTGTTTTTT.

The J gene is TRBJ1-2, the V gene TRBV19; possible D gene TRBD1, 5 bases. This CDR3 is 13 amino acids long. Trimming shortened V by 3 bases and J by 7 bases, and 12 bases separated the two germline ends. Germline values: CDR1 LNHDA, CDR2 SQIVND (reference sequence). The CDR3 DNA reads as TGTGCCAGTAGTATGCCAGGGACGGGTGGCTACACCTTC. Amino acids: CASSMPGTGGYTF.

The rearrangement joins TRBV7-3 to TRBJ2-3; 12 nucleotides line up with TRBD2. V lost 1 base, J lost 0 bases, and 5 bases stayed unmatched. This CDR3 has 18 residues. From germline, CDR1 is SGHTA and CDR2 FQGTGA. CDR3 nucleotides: TGTGCCAGCAGCTTAAGGGGGACTAGCGGGTGGAGCACAGATACGCAGTATTTT. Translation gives CASSLRGTSGWSTDTQYF. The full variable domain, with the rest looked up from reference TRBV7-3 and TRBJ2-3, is GAGVSQTPSNKVTEKGKYVELRCDPISGHTALYWYRQSLGQGPEFLIYFQGTGAADDSGLPNDRFFAVRPEGSVSTLKIQRTERGDSAVYLCASSLRGTSGWSTDTQYFGPGTRLTVL.

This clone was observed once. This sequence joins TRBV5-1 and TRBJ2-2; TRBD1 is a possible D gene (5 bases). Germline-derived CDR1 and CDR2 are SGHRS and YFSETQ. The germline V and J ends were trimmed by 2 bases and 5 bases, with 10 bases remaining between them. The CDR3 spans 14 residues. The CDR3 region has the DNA TGCGCCAGCAGCTTTGACAGAGCTACCGGGGAGCTGTTTTTT. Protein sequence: CASSFDRATGELFF.